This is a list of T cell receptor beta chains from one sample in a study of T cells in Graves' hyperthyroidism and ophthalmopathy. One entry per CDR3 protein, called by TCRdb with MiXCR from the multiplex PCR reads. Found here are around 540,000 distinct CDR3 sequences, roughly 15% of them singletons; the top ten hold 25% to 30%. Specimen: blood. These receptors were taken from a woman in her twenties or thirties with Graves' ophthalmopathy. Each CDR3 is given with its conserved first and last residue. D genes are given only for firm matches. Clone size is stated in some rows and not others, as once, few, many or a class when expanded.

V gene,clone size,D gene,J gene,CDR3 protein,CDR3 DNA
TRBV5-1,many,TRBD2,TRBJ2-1,CASSWTSGEQFF,TGCGCCAGCAGCTGGACTAGCGGGGAGCAGTTCTTC
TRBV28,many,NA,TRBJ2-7,CASSRARYEQYF,TGTGCCAGCAGCAGGGCTAGATACGAGCAGTACTTC
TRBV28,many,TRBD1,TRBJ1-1,CASRDPGQGTYEAFF,TGTGCCAGCAGGGACCCGGGACAGGGTACCTATGAAGCTTTCTTT
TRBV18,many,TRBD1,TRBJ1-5,CASSPRDRESNQPQHF,TGTGCCAGCTCACCCCGGGACAGGGAAAGCAATCAGCCCCAGCATTTT
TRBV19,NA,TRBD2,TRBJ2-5,CASSILRTSGRSETQYF,TGTGCCAGTAGTATACTCCGGACTAGCGGGAGATCAGAGACCCAGTACTTC
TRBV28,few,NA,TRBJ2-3,CASSLSDWGASTDTQYF,TGTGCCAGCAGTTTGTCGGACTGGGGTGCTAGCACAGATACGCAGTATTTT
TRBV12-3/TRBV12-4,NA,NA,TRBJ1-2,CASSAGGPGGYTF,TGTGCCAGCAGCGCCGGGGGGCCCGGGGGCTACACCTTC
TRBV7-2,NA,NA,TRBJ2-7,CASSRVYSYEQYF,TGTGCCAGCAGCCGGGTTTACTCCTACGAGCAGTACTTC
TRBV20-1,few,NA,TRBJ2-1,CSARSPAGLNEQFF,TGCAGTGCTAGAAGCCCCGCGGGTCTCAATGAGCAGTTCTTC
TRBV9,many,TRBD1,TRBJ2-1,CASSAGGHRGNEQFF,TGTGCCAGCAGCGCAGGGGGACATAGAGGCAATGAGCAGTTCTTC
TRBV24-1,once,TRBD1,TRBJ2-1,CATSERTGLGNEQFF,TGTGCCACCAGTGAACGGACAGGGTTAGGCAATGAGCAGTTCTTC
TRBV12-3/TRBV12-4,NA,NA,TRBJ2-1,CASTLFGNEQFF,TGTGCCAGCACCCTCTTCGGAAATGAGCAGTTCTTC
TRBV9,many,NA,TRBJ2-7,CASSPRLIPYEQYF,TGTGCCAGCAGCCCCCGACTGATCCCTTACGAGCAGTACTTC
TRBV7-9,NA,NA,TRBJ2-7,CASSLRGTEQYF,TGTGCCAGCAGCTTAAGAGGGACCGAGCAGTACTTC
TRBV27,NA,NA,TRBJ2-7,CASSSGTKQYF,TGTGCCAGCAGTTCTGGGACGAAGCAGTACTTC
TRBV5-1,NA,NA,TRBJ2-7,CASSIGLAPYEQYF,TGTGCCAGCAGCATAGGACTCGCCCCCTACGAGCAGTACTTC
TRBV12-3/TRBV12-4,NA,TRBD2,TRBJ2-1,CASSHLAGRHNEQFF,TGTGCCAGCAGCCATCTAGCGGGTAGGCACAATGAGCAGTTCTTC
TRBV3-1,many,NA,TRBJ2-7,CASSQDGTLGGGEQYF,TGTGCCAGCAGCCAAGACGGAACCCTCGGGGGTGGCGAGCAGTACTTC
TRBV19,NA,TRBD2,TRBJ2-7,CATGLGDYEQYF,TGTGCCACCGGACTAGGGGACTACGAGCAGTACTTC
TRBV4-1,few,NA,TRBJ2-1,CASSRVQGNEQFF,TGCGCCAGCAGCCGAGTACAGGGTAATGAGCAGTTCTTC
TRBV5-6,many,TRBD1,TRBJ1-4,CASSAGQVKLLNEKLFF,TGTGCCAGCAGCGCAGGACAGGTCAAGCTACTTAATGAAAAACTGTTTTTT
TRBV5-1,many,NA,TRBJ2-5,CASSLVGREYQETQYF,TGCGCCAGCAGCTTGGTGGGCAGAGAGTACCAAGAGACCCAGTACTTC